This T cell receptor (beta chain) came from a study of response to subunit inactivated influenza vaccine. The table lists this clonotype with a few counts. One entry per CDR3 protein results from TCRdb running MiXCR on the RT-PCR reads. The table lists almost 600,000 distinct CDR3 sequences, 12% to 15% of them singletons. This TCR was sampled from a man aged 50-60 years who received an inactivated influenza vaccine. The sample here was PBMCs from blood, taken 11 to 12 days after vaccination.

CDR3: CASSETQIQETQYF. The CDR3 DNA reads as TGTGCCAGCAGTGAAACCCAGATACAAGAGACCCAGTACTTC. V is TRBV2 and J is TRBJ2-5; no clear D. Between the trimmed V and J ends, which lost 2 bases and 2 bases, there was a span of 9 bases. This CDR3 has 14 residues. Per germline, CDR1 SNHLY and CDR2 FYNNEI.